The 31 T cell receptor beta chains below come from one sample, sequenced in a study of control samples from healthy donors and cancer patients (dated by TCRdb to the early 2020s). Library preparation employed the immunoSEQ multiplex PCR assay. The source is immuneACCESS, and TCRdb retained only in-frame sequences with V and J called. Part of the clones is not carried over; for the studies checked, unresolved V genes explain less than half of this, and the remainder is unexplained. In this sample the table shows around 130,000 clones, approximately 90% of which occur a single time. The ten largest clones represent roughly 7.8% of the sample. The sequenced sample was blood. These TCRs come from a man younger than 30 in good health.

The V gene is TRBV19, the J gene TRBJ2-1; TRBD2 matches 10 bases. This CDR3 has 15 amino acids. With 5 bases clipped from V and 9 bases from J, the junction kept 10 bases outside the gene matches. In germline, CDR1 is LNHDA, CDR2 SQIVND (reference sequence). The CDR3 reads CASSPGAGGLTEQFF. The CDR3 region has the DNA TGTGCCAGTAGTCCAGGAGCGGGGGGGCTTACTGAGCAGTTCTTC. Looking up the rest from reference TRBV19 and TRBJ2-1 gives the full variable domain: DGGITQSPKYLFRKEGQNVTLSCEQNLNHDAMYWYRQDPGQGLRLIYYSQIVNDFQKGDIAEGYSVSREKKESFPLTVTSAQKNPTAFYLCASSPGAGGLTEQFFGPGTRLTVL.

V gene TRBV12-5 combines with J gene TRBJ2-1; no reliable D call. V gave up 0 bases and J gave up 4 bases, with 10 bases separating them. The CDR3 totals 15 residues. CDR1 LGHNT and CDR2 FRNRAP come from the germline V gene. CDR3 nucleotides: TGTGCTAGTGGTTTGGTATTGGGCGCATACAATGAGCAGTTCTTC. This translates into CASGLVLGAYNEQFF.

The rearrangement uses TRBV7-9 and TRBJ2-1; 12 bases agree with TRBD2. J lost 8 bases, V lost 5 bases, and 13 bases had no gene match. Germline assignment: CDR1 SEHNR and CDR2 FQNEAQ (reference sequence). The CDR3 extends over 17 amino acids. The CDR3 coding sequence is TGTGCCAGCAGCGGAAGAAGGACTAGCGGGGTAATCCATGAGCAGTTCTTC. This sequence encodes CASSGRRTSGVIHEQFF.

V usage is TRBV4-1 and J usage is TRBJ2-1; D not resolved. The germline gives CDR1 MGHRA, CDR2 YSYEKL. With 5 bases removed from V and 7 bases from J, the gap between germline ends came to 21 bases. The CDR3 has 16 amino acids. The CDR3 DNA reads TGCGCCAGCAGCTCTCGGAGTCCCCCAGGTAGGAATGAGCAGTTCTTC. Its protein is CASSSRSPPGRNEQFF.

The CDR3 here is CSAREGQGETQYF. The CDR3 bases are TGCAGTGCTCGTGAGGGCCAAGGAGAGACCCAGTACTTC. This chain connects TRBV20-1 to TRBJ2-5; a possible D gene is TRBD2 (5 bases). Germline V lookup: CDR1 DFQATT, CDR2 SNEGSKA (reference sequence). There are 13 residues in the CDR3. Between the trimmed V and J ends, which lost 5 bases and 4 bases, there was a span of 14 bases.

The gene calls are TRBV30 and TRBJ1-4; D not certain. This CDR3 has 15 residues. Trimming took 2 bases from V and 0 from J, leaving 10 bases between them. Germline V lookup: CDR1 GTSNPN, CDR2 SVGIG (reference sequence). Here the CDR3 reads CAWSKPVATNEKLFF. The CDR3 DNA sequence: TGTGCCTGGAGTAAACCCGTTGCAACTAATGAAAAACTGTTTTTT. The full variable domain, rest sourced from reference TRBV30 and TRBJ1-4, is SQTIHQWPATLVQPVGSPLSLECTVEGTSNPNLYWYRQAAGRGLQLLFYSVGIGQISSEVPQNLSASRPQDRQFILSSKKLLLSDSGFYLCAWSKPVATNEKLFFGSGTQLSVL.

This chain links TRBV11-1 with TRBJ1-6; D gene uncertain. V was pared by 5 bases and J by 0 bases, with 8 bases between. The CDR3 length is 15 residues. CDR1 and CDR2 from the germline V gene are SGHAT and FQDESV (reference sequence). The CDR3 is CASSRKDSYNSPLHF. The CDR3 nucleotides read TGTGCCAGCAGCCGAAAAGACTCCTATAATTCACCCCTCCACTTT.

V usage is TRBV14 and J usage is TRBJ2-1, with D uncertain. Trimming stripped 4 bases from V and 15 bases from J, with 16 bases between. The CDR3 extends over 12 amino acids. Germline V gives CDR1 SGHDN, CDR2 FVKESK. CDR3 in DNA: TGTGCCAGCAGCCGCCAGACTGGGTTAGGGTTCTTC. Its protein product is CASSRQTGLGFF.

The CDR3 region has the DNA TGTGCCAGCAGCTTAGACGAGGCAGCCAGGGATACGCAGTATTTT. The encoded protein is CASSLDEAARDTQYF. This rearrangement joins TRBV7-9 to TRBJ2-3; D is undetermined. Trimming stripped 1 base from V and 6 bases from J, with 14 bases between. The CDR3 runs to 15 residues. Germline V gene lookup returns CDR1 SEHNR and CDR2 FQNEAQ (reference sequence).

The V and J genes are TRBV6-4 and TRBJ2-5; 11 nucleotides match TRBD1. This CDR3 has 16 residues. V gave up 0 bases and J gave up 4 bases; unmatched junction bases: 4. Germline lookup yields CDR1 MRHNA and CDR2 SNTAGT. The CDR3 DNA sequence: TGTGCCAGCAGTGACTCGAGCGGACAGGGGGCAGAGACCCAGTACTTC. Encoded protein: CASSDSSGQGAETQYF.

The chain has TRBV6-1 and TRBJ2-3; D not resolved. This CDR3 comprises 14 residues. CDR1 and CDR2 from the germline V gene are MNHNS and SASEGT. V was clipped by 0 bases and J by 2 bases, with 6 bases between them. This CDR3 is CASSEAGNTDTQYF. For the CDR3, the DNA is TGTGCCAGCAGTGAAGCGGGCAACACAGATACGCAGTATTTT.

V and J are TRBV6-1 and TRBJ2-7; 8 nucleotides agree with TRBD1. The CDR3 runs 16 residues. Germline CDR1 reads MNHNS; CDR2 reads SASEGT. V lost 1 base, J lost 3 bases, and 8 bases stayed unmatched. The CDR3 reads CASSEEGTGLGYEQYF. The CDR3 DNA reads TGTGCCAGCAGTGAAGAGGGGACAGGCCTAGGCTACGAGCAGTACTTC.

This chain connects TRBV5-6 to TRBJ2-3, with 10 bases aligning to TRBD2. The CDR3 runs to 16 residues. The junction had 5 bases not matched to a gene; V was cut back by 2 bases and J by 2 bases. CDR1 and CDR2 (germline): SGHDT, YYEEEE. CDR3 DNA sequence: TGTGCCAGCAGCTTCCTCGGACTAGCGGCCACAGATACGCAGTATTTT. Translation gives CASSFLGLAATDTQYF. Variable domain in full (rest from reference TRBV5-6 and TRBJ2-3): DAGVTQSPTHLIKTRGQQVTLRCSPKSGHDTVSWYQQALGQGPQFIFQYYEEEERQRGNFPDRFSGHQFPNYSSELNVNALLLGDSALYLCASSFLGLAATDTQYFGPGTRLTVL.

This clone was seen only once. As DNA, the CDR3 is TGTGCCAGCAGTGGGACAGGGAAGTGGTACGAGCAGTACTTC. Protein product: CASSGTGKWYEQYF. The chain carries TRBV27 and TRBJ2-7; 9 nucleotides agree with TRBD1. The germline CDR1 and CDR2 sequences are MNHEY and SMNVEV (reference sequence). The CDR3 spans 14 residues. The trim removed 5 bases at V and 4 bases at J, leaving 6 bases unmatched.

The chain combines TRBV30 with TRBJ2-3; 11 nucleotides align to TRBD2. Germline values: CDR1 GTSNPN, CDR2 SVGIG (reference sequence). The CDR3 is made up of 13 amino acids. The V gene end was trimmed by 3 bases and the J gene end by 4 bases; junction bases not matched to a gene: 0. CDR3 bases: TGTGCCTGGAGGACTAGCGGGGCAGATACGCAGTATTTT. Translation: CAWRTSGADTQYF.

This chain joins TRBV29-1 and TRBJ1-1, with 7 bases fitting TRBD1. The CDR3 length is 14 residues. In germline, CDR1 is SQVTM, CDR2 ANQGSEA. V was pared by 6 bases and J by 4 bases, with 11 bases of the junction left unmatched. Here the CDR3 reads CSVRQGSPFTEAFF. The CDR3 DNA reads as TGCAGCGTCCGACAGGGCAGCCCGTTCACTGAAGCTTTCTTT.

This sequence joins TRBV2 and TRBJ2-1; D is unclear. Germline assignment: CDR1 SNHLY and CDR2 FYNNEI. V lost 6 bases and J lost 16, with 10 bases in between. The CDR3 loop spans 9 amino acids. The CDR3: CASRAPPFF. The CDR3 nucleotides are TGTGCCAGCAGGGCCCCCCCTTTCTTC. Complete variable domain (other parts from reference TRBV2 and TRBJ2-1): EPEVTQTPSHQVTQMGQEVILRCVPISNHLYFYWYRQILGQKVEFLVSFYNNEISEKSEIFDDQFSVERPDGSNFTLKIRSTKLEDSAMYFCASRAPPFFGPGTRLTVL.

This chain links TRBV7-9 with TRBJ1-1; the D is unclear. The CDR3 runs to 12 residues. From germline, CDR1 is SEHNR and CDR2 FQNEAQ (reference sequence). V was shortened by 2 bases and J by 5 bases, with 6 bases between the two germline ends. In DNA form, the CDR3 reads TGTGCCAGCAGCTTAATGGGGACTGAAGCTTTCTTT. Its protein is CASSLMGTEAFF.

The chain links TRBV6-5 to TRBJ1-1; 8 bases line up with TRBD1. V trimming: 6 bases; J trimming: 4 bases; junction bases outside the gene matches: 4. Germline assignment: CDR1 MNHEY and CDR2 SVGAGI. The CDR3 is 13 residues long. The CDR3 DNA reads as TGTGCCAGCAGCCAGGGGGCTGGCACTGAAGCTTTCTTT. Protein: CASSQGAGTEAFF.

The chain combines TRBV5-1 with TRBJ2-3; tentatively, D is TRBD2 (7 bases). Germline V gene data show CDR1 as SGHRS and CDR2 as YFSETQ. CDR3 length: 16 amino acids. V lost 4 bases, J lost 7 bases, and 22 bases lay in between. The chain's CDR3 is CASSPDPQGGGYTQYF. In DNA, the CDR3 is TGCGCCAGCAGCCCGGACCCACAGGGAGGGGGGTATACGCAGTATTTT.

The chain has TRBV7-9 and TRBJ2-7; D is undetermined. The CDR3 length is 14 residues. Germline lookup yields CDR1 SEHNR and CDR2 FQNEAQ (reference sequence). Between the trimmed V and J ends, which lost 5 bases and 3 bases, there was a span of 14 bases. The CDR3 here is CASSLEARIYEQYF. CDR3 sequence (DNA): TGTGCCAGCAGCCTGGAAGCTAGGATCTACGAGCAGTACTTC.

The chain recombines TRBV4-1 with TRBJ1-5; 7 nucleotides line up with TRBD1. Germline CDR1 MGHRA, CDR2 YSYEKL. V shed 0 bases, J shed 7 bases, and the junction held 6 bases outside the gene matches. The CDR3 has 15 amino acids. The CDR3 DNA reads TGCGCCAGCAGCCAAGACCGACAGGGAAGGCAGCCCCAGCATTTT. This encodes CASSQDRQGRQPQHF.

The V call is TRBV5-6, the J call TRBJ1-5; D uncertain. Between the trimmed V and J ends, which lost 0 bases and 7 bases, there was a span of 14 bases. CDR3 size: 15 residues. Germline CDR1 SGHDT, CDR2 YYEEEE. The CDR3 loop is CASSLDGEDGQPQHF. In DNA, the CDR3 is TGTGCCAGCAGCTTGGATGGGGAAGACGGACAGCCCCAGCATTTT.

CDR3 region: CASSHRTGAYEQYF. The CDR3 DNA follows: TGTGCCAGCAGTCACCGGACAGGAGCCTACGAGCAGTACTTC. The chain combines TRBV6-2 or TRBV6-3 with TRBJ2-7; 7 bases map to TRBD1. Germline CDR1 reads MNHEY; CDR2 reads SVGEGT. The CDR3 is 14 residues long. The V segment lost 5 bases and the J segment 2 bases; nucleotides outside the gene matches: 6.

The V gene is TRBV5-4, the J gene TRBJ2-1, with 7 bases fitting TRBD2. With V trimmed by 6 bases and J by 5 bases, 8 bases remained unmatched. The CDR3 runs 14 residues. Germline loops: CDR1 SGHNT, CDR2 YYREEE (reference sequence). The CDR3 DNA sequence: TGTGCCAGCACCGATTCCGGGGGGAACAATGAGCAGTTCTTC. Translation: CASTDSGGNNEQFF.

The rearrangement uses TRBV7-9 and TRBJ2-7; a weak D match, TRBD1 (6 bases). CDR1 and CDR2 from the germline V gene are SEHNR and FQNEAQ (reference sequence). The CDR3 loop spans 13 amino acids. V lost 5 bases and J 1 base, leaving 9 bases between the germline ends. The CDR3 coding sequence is TGTGCCAGCAGCATACAGGGTTCCTACGAGCAGTACTTC. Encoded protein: CASSIQGSYEQYF. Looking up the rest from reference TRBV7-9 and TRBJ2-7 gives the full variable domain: DTGVSQNPRHKITKRGQNVTFRCDPISEHNRLYWYRQTLGQGPEFLTYFQNEAQLEKSRLLSDRFSAERPKGSFSTLEIQRTEQGDSAMYLCASSIQGSYEQYFGPGTRLTVT.

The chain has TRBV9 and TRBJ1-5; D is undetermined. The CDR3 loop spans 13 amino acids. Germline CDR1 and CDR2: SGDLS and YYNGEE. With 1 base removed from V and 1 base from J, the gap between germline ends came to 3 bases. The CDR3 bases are TGTGCCAGCAGCGTACAGAGCAATCAGCCCCAGCATTTT. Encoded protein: CASSVQSNQPQHF.

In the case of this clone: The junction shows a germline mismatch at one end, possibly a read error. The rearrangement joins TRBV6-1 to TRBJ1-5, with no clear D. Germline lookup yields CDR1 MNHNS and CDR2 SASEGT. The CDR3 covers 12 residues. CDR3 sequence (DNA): TGTGCCAGCAGGGAAGACAATCAGCCCCAGCATTTT. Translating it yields CASREDNQPQHF.

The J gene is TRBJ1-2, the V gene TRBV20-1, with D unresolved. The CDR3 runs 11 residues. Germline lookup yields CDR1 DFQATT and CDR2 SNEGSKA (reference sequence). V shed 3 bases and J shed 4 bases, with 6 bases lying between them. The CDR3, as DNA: TGCAGTGCTAGTGTCACCTATGGCTACACCTTC. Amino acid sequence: CSASVTYGYTF.

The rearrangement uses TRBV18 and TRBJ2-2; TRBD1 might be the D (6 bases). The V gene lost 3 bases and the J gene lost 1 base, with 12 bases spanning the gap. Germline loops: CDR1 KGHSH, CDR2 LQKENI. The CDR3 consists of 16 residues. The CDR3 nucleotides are TGTGCCAGCTCACCGACAGGCGACCAGAACACCGGGGAGCTGTTTTTT. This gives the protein CASSPTGDQNTGELFF.

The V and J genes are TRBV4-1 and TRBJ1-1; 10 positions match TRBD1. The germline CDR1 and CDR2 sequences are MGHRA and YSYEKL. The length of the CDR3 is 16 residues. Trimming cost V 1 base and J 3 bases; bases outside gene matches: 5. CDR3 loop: CASSQGGTGVYTEAFF. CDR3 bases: TGCGCCAGCAGCCAAGGGGGGACAGGGGTGTACACTGAAGCTTTCTTT.